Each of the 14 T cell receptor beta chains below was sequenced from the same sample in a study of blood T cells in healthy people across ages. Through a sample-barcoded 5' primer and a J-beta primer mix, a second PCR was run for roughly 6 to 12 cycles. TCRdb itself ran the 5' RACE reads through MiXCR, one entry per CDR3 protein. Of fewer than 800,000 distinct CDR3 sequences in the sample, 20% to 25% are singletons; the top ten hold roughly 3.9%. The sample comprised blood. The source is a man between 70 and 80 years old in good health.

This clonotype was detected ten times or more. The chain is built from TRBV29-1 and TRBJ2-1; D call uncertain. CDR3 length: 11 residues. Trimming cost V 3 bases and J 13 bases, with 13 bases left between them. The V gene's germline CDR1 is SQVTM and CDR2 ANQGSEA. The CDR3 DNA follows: TGCAGCGTTGATCTAGACGCCTTTCAGTTCTTC. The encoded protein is CSVDLDAFQFF.

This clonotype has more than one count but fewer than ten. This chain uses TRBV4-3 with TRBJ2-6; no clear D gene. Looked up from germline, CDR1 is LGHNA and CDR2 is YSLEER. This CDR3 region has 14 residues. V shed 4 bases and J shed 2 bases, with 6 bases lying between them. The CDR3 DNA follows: TGCGCCAGCAGCCTTAACCCTGGGGCCAACGTCCTGACTTTC. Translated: CASSLNPGANVLTF.

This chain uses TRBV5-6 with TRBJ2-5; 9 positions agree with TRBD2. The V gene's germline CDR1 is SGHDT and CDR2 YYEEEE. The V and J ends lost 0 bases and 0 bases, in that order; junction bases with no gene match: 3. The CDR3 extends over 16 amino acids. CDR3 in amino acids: CASSLAGTSNQETQYF. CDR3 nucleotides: TGTGCCAGCAGCTTGGCCGGGACTAGCAACCAAGAGACCCAGTACTTC.

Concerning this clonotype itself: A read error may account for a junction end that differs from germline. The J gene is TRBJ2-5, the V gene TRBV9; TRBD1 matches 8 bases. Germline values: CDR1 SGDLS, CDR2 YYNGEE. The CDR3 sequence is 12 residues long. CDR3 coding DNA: TGTGCCTGCAGCGTCGGACAGGGACAGCAGTACTTC. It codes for CACSVGQGQQYF.

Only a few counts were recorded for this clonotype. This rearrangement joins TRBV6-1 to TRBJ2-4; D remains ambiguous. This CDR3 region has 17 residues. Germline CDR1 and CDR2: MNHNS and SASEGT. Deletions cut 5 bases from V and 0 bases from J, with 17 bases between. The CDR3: CASSPRLADLAKNIQYF. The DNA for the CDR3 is TGTGCCAGCAGTCCCCGACTGGCAGACCTAGCCAAAAACATTCAGTACTTC.

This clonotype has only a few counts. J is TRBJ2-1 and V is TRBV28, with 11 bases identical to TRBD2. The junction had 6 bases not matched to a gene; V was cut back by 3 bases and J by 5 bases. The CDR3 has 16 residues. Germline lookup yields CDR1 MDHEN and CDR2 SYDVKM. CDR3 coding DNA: TGTGCCAGCAGTTTTACCACTAGCGGGAGCCACAATGAGCAGTTCTTC. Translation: CASSFTTSGSHNEQFF.

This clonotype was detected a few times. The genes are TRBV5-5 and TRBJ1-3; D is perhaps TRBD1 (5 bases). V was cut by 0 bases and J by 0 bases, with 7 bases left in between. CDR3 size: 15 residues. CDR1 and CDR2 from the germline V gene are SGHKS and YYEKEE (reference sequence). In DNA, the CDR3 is TGTGCCAGCAGCTTGGGACAGACCTCTGGAAACACCATATATTTT. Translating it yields CASSLGQTSGNTIYF.

CDR3 in amino acids: CASSSKRDMDEQYF. CDR3 bases: TGTGCCAGCAGTTCTAAGCGGGACATGGACGAGCAGTACTTC. The rearrangement links TRBV12-3 or TRBV12-4 to TRBJ2-7; D perhaps matches TRBD2 (7 bases). The CDR3 length is 14 residues. The V and J ends lost 4 bases and 5 bases respectively, with 15 bases between them.

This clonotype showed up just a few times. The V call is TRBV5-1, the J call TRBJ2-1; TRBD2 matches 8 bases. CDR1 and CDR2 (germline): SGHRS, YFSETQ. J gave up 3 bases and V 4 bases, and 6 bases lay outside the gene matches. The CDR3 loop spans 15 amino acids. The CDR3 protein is CASSEAGANYNEQFF. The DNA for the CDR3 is TGCGCCAGCAGCGAAGCGGGAGCTAACTACAATGAGCAGTTCTTC.

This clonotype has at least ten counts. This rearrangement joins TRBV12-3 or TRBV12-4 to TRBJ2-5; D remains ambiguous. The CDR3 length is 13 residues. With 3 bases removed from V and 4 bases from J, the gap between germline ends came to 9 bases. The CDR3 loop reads CASSFWQAETQYF. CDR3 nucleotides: TGTGCCAGCAGTTTCTGGCAGGCAGAGACCCAGTACTTC.

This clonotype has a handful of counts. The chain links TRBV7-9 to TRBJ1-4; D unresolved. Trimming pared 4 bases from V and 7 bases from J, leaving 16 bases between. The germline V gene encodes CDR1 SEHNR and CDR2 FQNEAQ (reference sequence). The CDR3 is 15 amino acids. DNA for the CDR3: TGTGCCAGCAGCTCAAATCCCGCACGGGGTGAAAAACTGTTTTTT. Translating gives CASSSNPARGEKLFF.

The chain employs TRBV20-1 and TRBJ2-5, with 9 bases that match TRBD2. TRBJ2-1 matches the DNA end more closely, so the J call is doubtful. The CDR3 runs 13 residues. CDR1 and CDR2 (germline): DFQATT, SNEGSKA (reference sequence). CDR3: CSASDSGSDKQFF. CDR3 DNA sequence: TGCAGTGCTAGCGATAGCGGGAGCGATAAGCAGTTCTTC.

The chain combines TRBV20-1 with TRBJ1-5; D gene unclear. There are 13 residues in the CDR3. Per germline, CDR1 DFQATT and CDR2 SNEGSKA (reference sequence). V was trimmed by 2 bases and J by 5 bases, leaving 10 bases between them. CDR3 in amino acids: CSARRAPDQPQHF. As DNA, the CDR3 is TGCAGTGCTAGACGGGCACCGGATCAGCCCCAGCATTTT.

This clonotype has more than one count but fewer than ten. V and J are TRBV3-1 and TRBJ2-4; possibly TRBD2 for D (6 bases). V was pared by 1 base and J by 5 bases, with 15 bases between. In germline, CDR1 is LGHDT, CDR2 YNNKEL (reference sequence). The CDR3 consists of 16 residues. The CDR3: CASSQGALALQNIQYF. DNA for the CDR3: TGTGCCAGCAGCCAAGGTGCACTAGCCCTACAAAACATTCAGTACTTC.